This TCR beta chain was sequenced for a study of T-cell memory formation after mild COVID-19 (dated by TCRdb to the early 2020s). Study-wide context: Most TCR sequence clusters were specific to one of the two donors. Two young, previously healthy adult volunteers, one female and one male, were included in the cohort. In a couple of donors, T-cell clones that expanded and contracted after mild COVID-19 were tracked by sequencing TCRalpha and TCRbeta repertoires over time. The investigation overall reported the following: Only a couple of mild cases were covered by the study, and larger cohorts that include severe cases with pre-infection samples were considered necessary. Contracting CD4+ clones were found mainly in CM and EM memory subsets, while CD8+ clones were enriched in EMRA. Whether the second-wave clones peaking on day 37 were SARS-CoV-2 specific was not confirmed. Some responding clones were detected in pre-infection memory, which suggested that pre-existing cross-reactive memory T cells had joined the SARS-CoV-2 response. Clones contracting from day 15 to 85 had balanced CD4/CD8 phenotypes, while a second wave expanding from day 15 to 37 was biased towards CD4+.

CDR1 and CDR2 are drawn from the germline V gene (reference sequence): GTSNPN, SVGIG. The CDR3 covers 13 residues, taking in both the cysteine and the phenylalanine. Of the read, only the CDR3 DNA is kept; its 39 bases are in frame from base 1. V loses 0 bases, J loses 13 bases, and the germline ends lie 16 bases apart. Turning to this clonotype: Its antigen remains undetermined. No per-base quality is available; no much larger clone lies one base away.

Sequencing was performed on an Illumina NovaSeq 6000. Using 5'RACE with constant-segment primers, TCRalpha and TCRbeta cDNA libraries were constructed, with sample barcodes and unique molecular identifiers added in the process. Trizol reagent was used to extract RNA from every sample. Amplification of the libraries took two PCR steps, and the second step added a second sample barcode plus Illumina TruSeq adapters. Sequencing of libraries was performed on an Illumina NovaSeq with 2 x 150 bp paired-end reads. As for the authors' bioinformatics: Demultiplexing of reads and collapsing into UMI-guided consensus sequences were performed with migec v1.2.7. With mixcr v2.1.11, UMI consensuses were aligned to TRA and TRB V and J templates and assembled into clonotypes. Clonotypes were classified as expanded or contracted when called significant by both edgeR and NoisET, with noise models trained on biological replicates. For edgeR calls, the cutoffs were a false discovery rate-adjusted p below 0.01 and a log2 fold-change threshold of 1. As an exploratory analysis of dynamics, max-normalized trajectories of the 1000 most abundant clonotypes were examined by PCA with hierarchical clustering. The CD4 or CD8 phenotype of responding clones was assigned using the separately sequenced CD4+ and CD8+ repertoires. In TCRdb, the public reads were trimmed at Q25 with fastp and aligned with MiXCR, with productive beta chains retained. Rows with a matching CDR3 protein are joined into one entry that keeps the most common DNA and genes. Clone size and V and J calls follow TCRdb, not the original study. The sample table shows about 200,000 distinct CDR3 sequences, and approximately 20% are seen once. The ten largest clones represent roughly 2.6% of the sample.

Ficoll-Paque density gradient centrifugation was the method used to isolate PBMCs. The sequence links TRBV30 to TRBJ2-4; a confident D gene designation cannot be given. This sequence originates from an adult woman who had mild COVID-19 (a few samples of this study predate the infection). The sample titles of this study are shuffled in the database, so cell type and time point are left out; the donor was told from shared clones. Sequencing was carried out using PBMCs or a T cell subset sorted from them (not recorded which). The CDR3 in this case is CAWSVRAWVTQYF. The DNA sequence follows: TGTGCCTGGAGTGTACGGGCCTGGGTAACCCAGTACTTC. Supplemented by the reference TRBV30 and TRBJ2-4 proteins around the CDR3, the complete variable domain is SQTIHQWPATLVQPVGSPLSLECTVEGTSNPNLYWYRQAAGRGLQLLFYSVGIGQISSEVPQNLSASRPQDRQFILSSKKLLLSDSGFYLCAWSVRAWVTQYFGAGTRLSVL.